Below are 7 T cell receptor beta chains sequenced from a single sample in a study of cytomegalovirus exposure and HLA in healthy donors. PCR amplification relied on 60 Vbeta primers (plus 13 Jbeta primers). Sequenced by immunoSEQ multiplex PCR; TCRdb stores in-frame clones only, minus some. Found here are about 110,000 clones; the top ten clones hold about 6.8%. The sample taken for sequencing was PBMCs. Source of these receptors: a middle-aged man in good health and CMV-seropositive.

V is TRBV29-1 and J is TRBJ2-1, with 8 bases lining up with TRBD2. The CDR3 has 13 residues. CDR1 SQVTM and CDR2 ANQGSEA come from the germline V gene. V shed 3 bases and J 4 bases; nucleotides not matched to a gene: 2. CDR3 sequence: CSVDERGYNEQFF. CDR3 in DNA: TGCAGCGTTGACGAGCGGGGGTACAATGAGCAGTTCTTC.

The chain carries TRBV2 and TRBJ1-2, with a tentative D call TRBD1 (5 bases). V dropped 1 base and J dropped 1 base, with 7 bases sitting between them. The CDR3 sequence is 14 residues long. Germline CDR1 is SNHLY and CDR2 is FYNNEI. CDR3 loop: CASSEEGLNYGYTF. CDR3 coding DNA: TGTGCCAGCAGTGAAGAGGGACTTAACTATGGCTACACCTTC.

The rearrangement joins TRBV5-1 to TRBJ2-4; 16 bases agree with TRBD2. CDR1 is SGHRS, CDR2 YFSETQ, per germline. The CDR3 consists of 16 residues. J lost 5 bases, V lost 4 bases, and 3 bases had no gene match. Here the CDR3 reads CASSRGTSGRENIQYF. CDR3 nucleotide sequence: TGCGCCAGCAGCCGCGGGACTAGCGGGAGGGAAAACATTCAGTACTTC.

This chain links TRBV29-1 with TRBJ2-2; 8 nucleotides agree with TRBD1. Losses at the gene ends were 6 bases for V and 6 bases for J; bases not matched to a gene: 0. CDR3 size: 11 residues. Looked up from germline, CDR1 is SQVTM and CDR2 is ANQGSEA. CDR3 amino acids: CSVTGAGELFF. CDR3 nucleotides: TGCAGCGTGACAGGGGCCGGGGAGCTGTTTTTT.

The chain carries TRBV30 and TRBJ1-3, with unresolved D. The CDR3 sequence is 15 residues long. Trimming removed 2 bases at V and 2 bases at J, with 13 bases between. Per the germline V gene, CDR1 is GTSNPN and CDR2 is SVGIG (reference sequence). The CDR3: CAWSFRARPGNTIYF. In DNA form, the CDR3 reads TGTGCCTGGAGTTTCCGAGCACGTCCTGGAAACACCATATATTTT.

This chain links TRBV4-3 with TRBJ2-1; 13 positions match TRBD2. Germline CDR1 and CDR2: LGHNA and YSLEER. This CDR3 comprises 16 residues. Trimming removed 2 bases from V and 5 bases from J; junction bases left unmatched: 3. The CDR3 spells CASSQFGLAGDNEQFF. The CDR3 DNA reads TGCGCCAGCAGCCAATTTGGACTAGCGGGAGACAATGAGCAGTTCTTC.

V is TRBV29-1 and J is TRBJ2-2; D is unclear. The ends were cut back, 7 bases at V and 3 bases at J, with 12 bases in the middle. The CDR3 runs to 13 residues. Germline-derived CDR1 and CDR2 are SQVTM and ANQGSEA. Here the CDR3 DNA reads TGCAGCGCCCGAACACGGGACACCGGGGAGCTGTTTTTT. Translating gives CSARTRDTGELFF.